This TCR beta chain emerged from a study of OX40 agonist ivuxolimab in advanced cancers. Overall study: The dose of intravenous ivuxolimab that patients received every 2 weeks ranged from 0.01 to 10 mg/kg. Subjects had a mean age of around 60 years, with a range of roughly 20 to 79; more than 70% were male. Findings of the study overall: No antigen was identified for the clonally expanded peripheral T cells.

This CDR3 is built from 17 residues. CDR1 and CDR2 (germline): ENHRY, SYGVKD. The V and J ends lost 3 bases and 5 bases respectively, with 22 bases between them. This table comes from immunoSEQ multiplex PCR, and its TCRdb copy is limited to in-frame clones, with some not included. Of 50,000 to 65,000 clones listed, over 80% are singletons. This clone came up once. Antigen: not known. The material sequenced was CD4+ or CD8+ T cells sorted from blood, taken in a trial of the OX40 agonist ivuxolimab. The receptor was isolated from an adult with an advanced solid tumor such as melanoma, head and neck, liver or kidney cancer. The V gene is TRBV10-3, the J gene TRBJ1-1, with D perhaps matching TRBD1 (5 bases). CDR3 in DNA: TGTGCCATCAGTGATTATTTCCCGGGGGAAGAAGAGACTGAAGCTTTCTTT. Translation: CAISDYFPGEEETEAFF.